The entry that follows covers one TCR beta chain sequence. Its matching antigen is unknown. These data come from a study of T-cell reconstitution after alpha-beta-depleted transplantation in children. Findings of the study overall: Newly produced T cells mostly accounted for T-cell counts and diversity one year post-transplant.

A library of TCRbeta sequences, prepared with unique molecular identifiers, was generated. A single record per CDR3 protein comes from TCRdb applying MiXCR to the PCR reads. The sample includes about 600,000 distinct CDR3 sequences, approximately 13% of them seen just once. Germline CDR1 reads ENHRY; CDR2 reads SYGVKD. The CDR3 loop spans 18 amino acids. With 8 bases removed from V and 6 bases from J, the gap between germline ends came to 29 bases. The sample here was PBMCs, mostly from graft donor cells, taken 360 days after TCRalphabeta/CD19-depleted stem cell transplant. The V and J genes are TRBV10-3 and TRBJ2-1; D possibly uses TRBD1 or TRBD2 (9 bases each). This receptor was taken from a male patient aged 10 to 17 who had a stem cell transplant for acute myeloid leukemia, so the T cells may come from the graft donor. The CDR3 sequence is CAILAGQGPGGSFNEQFF. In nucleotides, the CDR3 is TGTGCCATCCTAGCGGGACAGGGCCCTGGCGGGAGCTTCAATGAGCAGTTCTTC.